The T cell receptor beta chain under discussion was sequenced for a study of shared clonotypes between healthy human individuals. Original methodology: Filtering differed since immunoSEQ provided only junctions, with no quality scores. The data were produced by immunoSEQ multiplex PCR, yet TCRdb's version contains in-frame clones alone and is incomplete. V and J calls plus clone size are reproduced from that table; the DNA served to infer D and trimming. The sample comprises over 1.5 million clones, approximately 98% of which are singletons, and less than 0.55% rests with the top ten. Germline V CDR1 and CDR2: MDHEN, SYDVKM. This CDR3 region has 13 residues. Between the trimmed V and J ends, which lost 6 bases and 6 bases, there was a span of 15 bases.

Sequencing was done on a sample of naive CD4+ T cells sorted from blood. Subset meaning: CD45RA+ positively selected. This receptor was obtained from a man under 40 in good health. V and J are TRBV28 and TRBJ2-7, with D perhaps given as TRBD1 or TRBD2 (6 bases each). As DNA, the CDR3 is TGTGCCAGCAGCCCCCAGGGGACTGGCGAGCAGTACTTC. This translates into CASSPQGTGEQYF.